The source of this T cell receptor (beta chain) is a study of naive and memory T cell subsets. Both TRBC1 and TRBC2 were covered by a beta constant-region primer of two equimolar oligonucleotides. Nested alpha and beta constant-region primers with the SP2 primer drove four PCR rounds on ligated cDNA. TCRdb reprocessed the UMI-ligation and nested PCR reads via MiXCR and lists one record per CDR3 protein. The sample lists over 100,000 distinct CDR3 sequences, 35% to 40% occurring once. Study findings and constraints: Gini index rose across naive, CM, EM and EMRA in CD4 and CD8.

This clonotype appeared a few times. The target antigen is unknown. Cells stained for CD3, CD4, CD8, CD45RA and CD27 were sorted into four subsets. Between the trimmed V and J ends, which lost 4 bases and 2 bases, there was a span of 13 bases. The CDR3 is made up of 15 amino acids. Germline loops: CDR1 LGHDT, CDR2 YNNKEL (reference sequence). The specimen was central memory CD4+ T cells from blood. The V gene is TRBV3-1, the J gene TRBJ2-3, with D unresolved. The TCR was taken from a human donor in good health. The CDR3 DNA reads TGTGCCAGCAGCCCGTTGGGAATCTCCACAGATACGCAGTATTTT. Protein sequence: CASSPLGISTDTQYF.